What follows are 15 T cell receptor beta chains derived from one specimen sequenced in a study of T cells in Graves' hyperthyroidism and ophthalmopathy. The investigators amplified TCR beta CDR3 regions from RNA transcripts. The TCR CDR3 first-round RT-PCR relied on the HTBI primer set. TCRdb used MiXCR to reprocess the multiplex PCR reads, holding one entry per CDR3 protein. This sample yields 20,000 to 30,000 distinct CDR3 sequences, of which 40% to 55% are seen a single time; around 10% belongs to the top ten. Sequenced input: blood. These TCRs come from a woman younger than 45 with Graves' hyperthyroidism.

With regard to this clonotype: Because it lacks the conserved phenylalanine or tryptophan at the end, this CDR3 is likely a read error. The rearrangement uses TRBV5-1 and TRBJ2-1; a weak D match, TRBD2 (7 bases). The V gene's germline CDR1 is SGHRS and CDR2 YFSETQ. Between the trimmed V and J ends, which lost 2 bases and 10 bases, there was a span of 22 bases. The CDR3 is 16 amino acids. This CDR3 is CASSFGGGDTVKEQFC. The CDR3 DNA follows: TGCGCCAGCAGCTTTGGGGGGGGCGATACGGTCAAGGAGCAGTTCTGC.

The table lists this clonotype with many counts. In DNA, the CDR3 is TGTGCCAGCAGTCCTCCGCCGGGACAAACCACCGGGGAGCTGTTTTTT. Residues: CASSPPPGQTTGELFF. The chain combines TRBV7-2 with TRBJ2-2, with D possibly TRBD1 on 6 matching bases. V lost 6 bases and J lost 4, with 18 bases in between. CDR3 length: 16 amino acids. In germline, CDR1 is SGHTA, CDR2 FQGNSA. Full variable domain (missing parts from reference TRBV7-2 and TRBJ2-2): GAGVSQSPSNKVTEKGKDVELRCDPISGHTALYWYRQSLGQGLEFLIYFQGNSAPDKSGLPSDRFSAERTGGSVSTLTIQRTQQEDSAVYLCASSPPPGQTTGELFFGEGSRLTVL.

Comments on this clonotype: The junction shows a germline mismatch at one end, possibly a read error. The chain carries TRBV29-1 and TRBJ1-4, with TRBD1 matching over 12 bases. This CDR3 contains 16 residues. Per germline, CDR1 SQVTM and CDR2 ANQGSEA. CDR3 in amino acids: CSVAGQGASTNEKPFF. The DNA for the CDR3 is TGCAGCGTCGCGGGACAGGGGGCTTCAACTAATGAAAAACCGTTTTTC.

Within the sample, this clonotype is medium-sized. The chain links TRBV15 to TRBJ1-4, with a possible D match to TRBD1 (6 bases). V was shortened by 4 bases and J by 5 bases, with 14 bases between the two germline ends. CDR3 size: 15 residues. Germline CDR1 and CDR2: LNHNV and YYDKDF (reference sequence). In nucleotides, the CDR3 is TGTGCCACCAGCACTCCAACAGGGAGAAATGAAAAACTGTTTTTT. It yields the protein CATSTPTGRNEKLFF.

About this clonotype itself: A much bigger clone sits one base away, suggesting this may be a read error. This chain links TRBV27 with TRBJ2-6; either TRBD1 or TRBD2 may supply D (6 bases each). The CDR3 runs 14 residues. V shed 7 bases and J shed 15 bases, with 22 bases lying between them. Germline V gene sequence: CDR1 MNHEY, CDR2 SMNVEV (reference sequence). The CDR3 region has the DNA TGTGCCAGCAACAAGGACAGCGGCCCGGGGGCCCTGACTTTC. Translating it yields CASNKDSGPGALTF.

This clonotype was seen repeatedly, ten times or more. The chain uses TRBV5-6 and TRBJ2-7; 8 positions match TRBD2. This CDR3 is 15 amino acids long. V was pared by 1 base and J by 1 base, with 4 bases of the junction left unmatched. The germline V gene encodes CDR1 SGHDT and CDR2 YYEEEE. DNA for the CDR3: TGTGCCAGCAGCTTGCGTAGCGGGAAATCCTACGAGCAGTACTTC. Residues: CASSLRSGKSYEQYF.

This clonotype was seen many times. V and J are TRBV28 and TRBJ2-5; no reliable D call. The V gene lost 7 bases and the J gene lost 7 bases, with 13 bases spanning the gap. The germline gives CDR1 MDHEN, CDR2 SYDVKM. CDR3 length equals 12 residues. The CDR3 spells CASKTVGGTQYF. The CDR3 region has the DNA TGTGCCAGCAAAACCGTCGGCGGGACCCAGTACTTC.

At least ten counts were recorded for this clonotype. CDR3 in DNA: TGTGCCAGCAGCCAAGGCCAGGGGATGGTTACCGGGGAGCTGTTTTTT. This gives the protein CASSQGQGMVTGELFF. The rearrangement uses TRBV14 and TRBJ2-2, with D tentatively TRBD1 (6 bases). The CDR3 has 16 residues. Germline V gene data show CDR1 as SGHDN and CDR2 as FVKESK. V lost 1 base, J lost 5 bases, and 14 bases lay in between.

In regard to this clonotype: The junction does not match germline at one end; this may be a read error. The V gene is TRBV24-1, the J gene TRBJ1-6; D remains unclear. CDR3 length: 16 amino acids. The germline CDR1 and CDR2 sequences are KGHDR and SFDVKD. The CDR3 here is CATPIEESSHNSPLHF. CDR3 nucleotide sequence: TGTGCCACCCCGATAGAGGAGAGCTCCCATAATTCACCCCTCCACTTT.

By sample fraction, this clonotype is medium-sized. The chain carries TRBV20-1 and TRBJ2-7; 7 positions agree with TRBD2. Looked up from germline, CDR1 is DFQATT and CDR2 is SNEGSKA (reference sequence). Trimming took 4 bases from V and 4 from J; bases not matched to a gene: 7. This CDR3 is 13 amino acids long. The CDR3 protein is CSATGGRNYEQYF. CDR3 in DNA: TGCAGTGCTACGGGAGGTCGGAATTACGAGCAGTACTTC.

This clonotype has a count of ten or more. The chain employs TRBV28 and TRBJ1-3; perhaps TRBD1 as D (5 bases). V lost 2 bases and J 14 bases, leaving 13 bases between the germline ends. CDR3 length: 12 residues. CDR1 is MDHEN, CDR2 SYDVKM, per germline. CDR3 DNA: TGTGCCAGCAGTTTACGACCGGGGGGGGTATATTTT. Encoded protein: CASSLRPGGVYF.

V gene TRBV10-1 combines with J gene TRBJ1-5; D remains ambiguous. V shed 3 bases and J shed 7 bases, with 19 bases lying between them. Per germline, CDR1 WNHNN and CDR2 SYGVQD (reference sequence). This CDR3 has 16 amino acids. This CDR3 is CASSEGGRANEQPQHF. The CDR3 DNA reads TGCGCCAGCAGTGAAGGCGGGAGGGCTAATGAGCAGCCCCAGCATTTT.

This clonotype showed up many times. The chain links TRBV11-2 to TRBJ2-5, with TRBD2 identical over 16 bases. The CDR3 is 18 amino acids. The junction had 10 bases not matched to a gene; V was cut back by 5 bases and J by 4 bases. Germline assignment: CDR1 SGHAT and CDR2 FQNNGV. The DNA of the CDR3 is TGTGCCAGCAGCCCAATGGGACTAGCGGGAGGGCCAAGAGAGACCCAGTACTTC. Residues: CASSPMGLAGGPRETQYF. Combining the CDR3 with reference TRBV11-2 and TRBJ2-5 gives the whole variable domain EAGVAQSPRYKIIEKRQSVAFWCNPISGHATLYWYQQILGQGPKLLIQFQNNGVVDDSQLPKDRFSAERLKGVDSTLKIQPAKLEDSAVYLCASSPMGLAGGPRETQYFGPGTRLLVL.

The rearrangement joins TRBV20-1 to TRBJ2-7; D is unresolved. The ends were cut back, 3 bases at V and 3 bases at J, with 6 bases in the middle. The CDR3 has 11 amino acids. From germline, CDR1 is DFQATT and CDR2 SNEGSKA (reference sequence). The CDR3 protein is CSASSGYEQYF. The CDR3 DNA reads as TGCAGTGCTAGTTCAGGCTACGAGCAGTACTTC.

This clonotype was seen just once. The rearrangement links TRBV29-1 to TRBJ2-7, with TRBD2 as a possible D gene (5 bases). The CDR3 is made up of 11 amino acids. V lost 0 bases and J lost 6, with 6 bases in between. Germline CDR1 reads SQVTM; CDR2 reads ANQGSEA. CDR3 sequence reads: CSVEEAGEQYF. DNA of the CDR3: TGCAGCGTTGAAGAGGCGGGCGAGCAGTACTTC.